Below, 22 T cell receptor beta chains from the same sample are listed, as sequenced in a study of regulatory dendritic cells for organ transplantation. The assay was immunoSEQ multiplex PCR, and TCRdb's table has in-frame clones only and misses some. Seen here are tens of thousands of clones, approximately 82% observed once, and the top ten hold about 0.094%. Sequenced material: naive CD4+ T cells from blood. Specified subset: CD45RA+ naive T cells. These receptors were taken from a human donor in good health.

The chain recombines TRBV19 with TRBJ2-7; 8 nucleotides match TRBD2. CDR1 LNHDA and CDR2 SQIVND come from the germline V gene (reference sequence). The junction had 4 bases not matched to a gene; V was cut back by 0 bases and J by 3 bases. The CDR3 runs to 15 residues. The CDR3 nucleotides read TGTGCCAGTAGTATAGATGCCGCGGGAGGCTACGAGCAGTACTTC. Protein product: CASSIDAAGGYEQYF.

This clone has just a few counts. The chain uses TRBV18 and TRBJ1-4; D is ambiguous. V was cut by 6 bases and J by 8 bases, with 13 bases left in between. Looked up from germline, CDR1 is KGHSH and CDR2 is LQKENI. The CDR3 has 13 residues. The CDR3 here is CASSTEKLEKLFF. The CDR3 DNA reads as TGTGCCAGCTCGACGGAGAAGTTGGAAAAACTGTTTTTT.

The rearrangement uses TRBV29-1 and TRBJ2-7, with 7 bases lining up with TRBD1. The junction had 4 bases not matched to a gene; V was cut back by 6 bases and J by 5 bases. This CDR3 comprises 11 residues. In germline, CDR1 is SQVTM, CDR2 ANQGSEA. As DNA, the CDR3 is TGCAGCGTCGGCGACAGGGACGAGCAGTACTTC. This sequence encodes CSVGDRDEQYF.

The chain uses TRBV7-6 and TRBJ2-3; 7 bases are shared with TRBD2. After removal of 6 bases from V and 2 bases from J, the junction contained 2 bases not matched to a gene. Per the germline V gene, CDR1 is SGHVS and CDR2 is FNYEAQ. This CDR3 spans 13 amino acids. The chain's CDR3 is CASSGTNTDTQYF. The CDR3 DNA follows: TGTGCCAGCAGTGGGACTAACACAGATACGCAGTATTTT.

The chain joins TRBV2 to TRBJ2-3; 8 positions match TRBD2. This CDR3 has 13 residues. Germline V gene data show CDR1 as SNHLY and CDR2 as FYNNEI. CDR3: CGGAGLVTDTQYF. CDR3 in DNA: TGTGGGGGAGCGGGACTAGTCACAGATACGCAGTATTTT.

Details on this clone: Compared with germline, one end of the junction differs, possibly owing to a read error. The genes are TRBV7-8 and TRBJ2-7; 11 nucleotides agree with TRBD2. The CDR3 loop spans 16 amino acids. The germline V gene encodes CDR1 SGHVS and CDR2 FQNEAQ. CDR3 nucleotide sequence: TGTGCCTGCAGCTTAGCGGGGGGGCTACGTGCTTACGAGCAGTACTTC. Its protein product is CACSLAGGLRAYEQYF.

This clone is a singleton in its sample. The V call is TRBV7-2, the J call TRBJ1-1; no clear D. This CDR3 spans 15 amino acids. Trimming cost V 6 bases and J 0 bases, with 14 bases left between them. Germline CDR1 is SGHTA and CDR2 is FQGNSA. The CDR3 sequence is CASRRPGSMNTEAFF. The DNA of the CDR3 is TGTGCCAGCAGGAGGCCGGGGTCCATGAACACTGAAGCTTTCTTT.

This rearrangement joins TRBV11-2 to TRBJ1-5; TRBD1 agrees at 7 bases. In germline, CDR1 is SGHAT, CDR2 FQNNGV. The CDR3 extends over 15 amino acids. The V gene end was trimmed by 5 bases and the J gene end by 1 base; junction bases not matched to a gene: 5. Written as DNA, the CDR3 is TGTGCCAGCAGCGACAGGGTGAAAAGCAATCAGCCCCAGCATTTT. As protein: CASSDRVKSNQPQHF. Looking up the rest from reference TRBV11-2 and TRBJ1-5 gives the full variable domain: EAGVAQSPRYKIIEKRQSVAFWCNPISGHATLYWYQQILGQGPKLLIQFQNNGVVDDSQLPKDRFSAERLKGVDSTLKIQPAKLEDSAVYLCASSDRVKSNQPQHFGDGTRLSIL.

The chain recombines TRBV6-1 with TRBJ2-1; 8 bases line up with TRBD1. The CDR3 has 16 residues. CDR1 MNHNS and CDR2 SASEGT come from the germline V gene. V lost 1 base, J lost 1 base, and 3 bases stayed unmatched. The CDR3 DNA reads TGTGCCAGCAGTGAAGACAGGGGGGCGTCCTACAATGAGCAGTTCTTC. Translating gives CASSEDRGASYNEQFF.

This chain connects TRBV18 to TRBJ2-1, with 11 bases that match TRBD2. Germline V lookup: CDR1 KGHSH, CDR2 LQKENI. V was pared by 2 bases and J by 6 bases, with 3 bases of the junction left unmatched. This CDR3 region has 15 residues. CDR3 bases: TGTGCCAGCTCACCAACCGGGACTAGCGGCAATGAGCAGTTCTTC. Translation: CASSPTGTSGNEQFF.

J is TRBJ2-7 and V is TRBV9, with TRBD2 matching 11 bases. V was clipped by 8 bases and J by 2 bases; unmatched bases: 18. Germline CDR1 is SGDLS and CDR2 is YYNGEE. CDR3 size: 18 residues. The CDR3 sequence: CARRQALAGEISPYEQYF. CDR3 bases: TGTGCCAGAAGACAGGCACTAGCGGGGGAAATATCTCCCTACGAGCAGTACTTC.

In its sample, this clone was seen once. V is TRBV5-6 and J is TRBJ2-3; TRBD2 agrees at 8 bases. The length of the CDR3 is 16 residues. V lost 3 bases to trimming and J lost 1 base; unmatched junction nucleotides: 7. From germline, CDR1 is SGHDT and CDR2 YYEEEE. The CDR3 is CASSSPGRGGTDTQYF. The CDR3 DNA reads TGTGCCAGCAGCTCTCCTGGGCGGGGGGGCACAGATACGCAGTATTTT.

This clone was observed a handful of times. The gene calls are TRBV5-5 and TRBJ1-5; TRBD1 matches 8 bases. This CDR3 contains 14 residues. The trim removed 3 bases at V and 3 bases at J, leaving 2 bases unmatched. CDR1 and CDR2 (germline): SGHKS, YYEKEE (reference sequence). CDR3 sequence reads: CASSSDRVNQPQHF. The CDR3 DNA reads as TGTGCCAGCAGCTCGGACAGGGTCAATCAGCCCCAGCATTTT.

The rearrangement joins TRBV5-8 to TRBJ2-2; the match to TRBD1 covers 8 bases. This CDR3 is built from 16 residues. Germline V gives CDR1 SGHTS, CDR2 YDEGEE. The ends lost 10 bases at V and 5 bases at J; junction bases unmatched: 16. This chain's CDR3 is CAPFTQGARGTGELFF. In DNA, the CDR3 is TGTGCCCCTTTCACTCAGGGGGCGAGGGGAACCGGGGAGCTGTTTTTT.

CDR3 sequence reads: CASSALQASYGNTIYF. DNA for the CDR3: TGTGCCAGCAGTGCCCTACAGGCTTCGTACGGAAACACCATATATTTT. The chain combines TRBV6-1 with TRBJ1-3, with a tentative D call TRBD1 (5 bases). Germline assignment: CDR1 MNHNS and CDR2 SASEGT. The CDR3 extends over 16 amino acids. With 4 bases removed from V and 4 bases from J, the gap between germline ends came to 17 bases.

V usage is TRBV5-5 and J usage is TRBJ1-1, with TRBD1 as a possible D gene (5 bases). Trimming removed 4 bases at V and 11 bases at J, with 18 bases between. Germline values: CDR1 SGHKS, CDR2 YYEKEE (reference sequence). The CDR3 is made up of 13 amino acids. The CDR3 sequence is CASSKQDKAGAFF. CDR3 coding DNA: TGTGCCAGCAGCAAACAGGACAAGGCTGGGGCTTTCTTT. The variable domain in full, with the rest retrieved from reference TRBV5-5 and TRBJ1-1, is DAGVTQSPTHLIKTRGQQVTLRCSPISGHKSVSWYQQVLGQGPQFIFQYYEKEERGRGNFPDRFSARQFPNYSSELNVNALLLGDSALYLCASSKQDKAGAFFGQGTRLTVV.

This clone was detected only once. The rearrangement joins TRBV19 to TRBJ2-2; the match to TRBD2 covers 8 bases. This CDR3 is 19 amino acids long. V was clipped by 7 bases and J by 7 bases; unmatched bases: 23. Germline loops: CDR1 LNHDA, CDR2 SQIVND (reference sequence). CDR3 in DNA: TGTGCCAGTACCATCCCGGATATGCGGGGGGCTTTCAACGTCGGGGAGCTGTTTTTT. Protein product: CASTIPDMRGAFNVGELFF.

This chain uses TRBV2 with TRBJ2-2; weak D call: TRBD1 (6 bases). This CDR3 is built from 15 residues. Trimming pared 7 bases from V and 1 base from J, leaving 13 bases between. The germline CDR1 and CDR2 sequences are SNHLY and FYNNEI. The CDR3 DNA follows: TGTGCCAGCACAGGGGTTAGGGTGAACACCGGGGAGCTGTTTTTT. This codes for CASTGVRVNTGELFF.

This rearrangement joins TRBV5-1 to TRBJ1-1, with D perhaps matching TRBD1 (6 bases). Germline loops: CDR1 SGHRS, CDR2 YFSETQ. This CDR3 is 16 amino acids long. Trimming shortened V by 0 bases and J by 2 bases, and 14 bases separated the two germline ends. The CDR3 coding sequence is TGCGCCAGCAGCTTGGCAGTGCAAGGGGGAAACACTGAAGCTTTCTTT. Amino acids: CASSLAVQGGNTEAFF.

This clone showed up just once. The chain employs TRBV5-1 and TRBJ1-4; 7 bases align to TRBD1. The germline V gene encodes CDR1 SGHRS and CDR2 YFSETQ. J gave up 8 bases and V 0 bases, and 10 bases lay outside the gene matches. The CDR3 has 16 amino acids. CDR3 loop: CASSLGQGGSLEKLFF. The CDR3 DNA sequence: TGCGCCAGCAGCTTGGGTCAGGGGGGTTCATTGGAAAAACTGTTTTTT.

V and J are TRBV5-6 and TRBJ2-5; D remains unclear. The CDR3 contains 15 residues. Germline V gene sequence: CDR1 SGHDT, CDR2 YYEEEE. V was clipped by 1 base and J by 0 bases, with 10 bases between them. DNA for the CDR3: TGTGCCAGCAGCTTGAGCCGGTCGTACCAAGAGACCCAGTACTTC. Translated: CASSLSRSYQETQYF.

There are a few counts of this clone. The chain combines TRBV11-2 with TRBJ2-5, with 7 bases identical to TRBD1. Germline V CDR1 and CDR2: SGHAT, FQNNGV. V gave up 0 bases and J gave up 5 bases; unmatched junction bases: 9. The CDR3 length is 16 residues. The CDR3: CASSLDQRQGAETQYF. Here the CDR3 DNA reads TGTGCCAGCAGCTTAGACCAGCGACAGGGAGCTGAGACCCAGTACTTC.